This T cell receptor beta chain was profiled in a study of T cell responses to AZD1222 COVID-19 vaccine. This clone was seen only a few times. The germline CDR1 and CDR2 sequences are SNHLY and FYNNEI. V gave up 3 bases and J gave up 2 bases; unmatched junction bases: 4. There are 15 residues in the CDR3. Here immunoSEQ multiplex PCR was the method, and the copy in TCRdb shows in-frame clones only, minus some. The data show 75,000 to 85,000 clones, roughly 90% seen once. The chain recombines TRBV2 with TRBJ2-1, with 7 bases matching TRBD2. The specimen comprised peripheral blood, sampled on day 0 of AZD1222 vaccination. This receptor was taken from an adult in good health. The CDR3 nucleotides are TGTGCCAGCAGTGATAGGACTAGGGCCTACAATGAGCAGTTCTTC. It yields the protein CASSDRTRAYNEQFF.